The rows below give T cell receptor beta chains drawn from one sample of a study of cytomegalovirus exposure and HLA in healthy donors. The data were produced by immunoSEQ multiplex PCR, yet TCRdb's version contains in-frame clones alone and is incomplete. The sample yields about 190,000 clones, 74% seen once. The sequencing sample was made of PBMCs. These receptors were obtained from a woman in her 30s in good health and CMV-seropositive. CDR3s include the opening cysteine and the closing phenylalanine or tryptophan. The order of the fields is clone size, D gene, V gene, J gene, CDR3 protein, CDR3 DNA. D genes are given only for firm matches. Some rows mark clone size as missing; the rest say once, few, many or name a class of expanded clone.

>-|TRBD1|TRBV2|TRBJ1-1
CATRDRGSLNTEAFF
TGTGCCACCCGGGACAGGGGGAGTCTGAACACTGAAGCTTTCTTT
>-|-|TRBV7-9|TRBJ2-1
CASSSPVQGLGNEQFF
TGTGCCAGCAGCTCCCCGGTACAGGGCTTAGGCAATGAGCAGTTCTTC
>once|-|TRBV13|TRBJ2-3
CASSSRLETITDTQYF
TGTGCCAGCAGCTCCAGACTAGAGACGATCACAGATACGCAGTATTTT
>once|-|TRBV19|TRBJ1-5
CASSIVGQANQPQHF
TGTGCCAGTAGTATAGTCGGACAAGCCAATCAGCCCCAGCATTTT
>-|TRBD1|TRBV25-1|TRBJ2-1
CASSLWDSSYNEQFF
TGTGCCAGCAGTCTTTGGGACAGCTCCTACAATGAGCAGTTCTTC
>-|TRBD2|TRBV11-2|TRBJ2-1
CASSFSGSSYNEQFF
TGTGCCAGCAGCTTTAGCGGGAGCTCCTACAATGAGCAGTTCTTC
>-|-|TRBV7-8|TRBJ2-1
CASSLGTDLSYNEQFF
TGTGCCAGCAGCTTAGGGACAGATCTATCCTACAATGAGCAGTTCTTC
>-|TRBD1|TRBV11-2|TRBJ2-2
CASSLEVTGRNTGELFF
TGTGCCAGCAGCTTAGAAGTGACAGGGCGGAACACCGGGGAGCTGTTTTTT
>few|-|TRBV12-1|TRBJ2-5
CASSFVTSGRARKETQYF
TGTGCCAGCAGCTTTGTGACTAGCGGGAGGGCGAGGAAAGAGACCCAGTACTTC
>-|-|TRBV9|TRBJ1-5
CASSPGGRGNQPQHF
TGTGCCAGCAGCCCCGGTGGACGGGGAAATCAGCCCCAGCATTTT
>-|-|TRBV19|TRBJ2-5
CASSIDWGYQETQYF
TGTGCCAGTAGTATAGATTGGGGCTACCAAGAGACCCAGTACTTC
>-|-|TRBV6-1|TRBJ2-7
CASSDSIEQYF
TGTGCCAGCAGTGATAGCATCGAGCAGTACTTC
>-|TRBD1|TRBV27|TRBJ1-2
CASSPIPRGRNYGYTF
TGTGCCAGCAGTCCGATCCCCAGGGGGCGAAACTATGGCTACACCTTC
>few|TRBD2|TRBV6-1|TRBJ2-7
CASSEGYFLAGSSYEQYF
TGTGCCAGCAGTGAAGGGTACTTCCTAGCGGGAAGCTCCTACGAGCAGTACTTC
>-|-|TRBV27|TRBJ1-1
CASSLVSGLNTEAFF
TGTGCCAGCAGTTTAGTATCAGGCCTGAACACTGAAGCTTTCTTT
>-|-|TRBV5-1|TRBJ2-2
CASSFTGTGELFF
TGCGCCAGCAGCTTCACAGGCACCGGGGAGCTGTTTTTT
>once|TRBD2|TRBV5-1|TRBJ2-7
CASSLNLRRLAGGSSYEQYF
TGCGCCAGCAGCTTGAATCTCCGTCGGCTAGCGGGAGGGAGCTCCTACGAGCAGTACTTC
>-|-|TRBV21-1|TRBJ2-7
CASSPTSGSANEQYF
TGTGCCAGCAGCCCGACTAGCGGGAGTGCTAACGAGCAGTACTTC
>-|TRBD2|TRBV7-9|TRBJ2-1
CASSSSGISGREQFF
TGTGCCAGCAGCTCTAGCGGGATATCTGGTCGTGAGCAGTTCTTC
>-|-|TRBV4-1|TRBJ2-7
CASSQDQAYEQYF
TGCGCCAGCAGCCAAGATCAAGCATACGAGCAGTACTTC
>-|-|TRBV4-1|TRBJ1-1
CASSQDFLEAFF
TGCGCCAGCAGCCAAGATTTCCTAGAAGCTTTCTTT
>few|TRBD2|TRBV27|TRBJ2-1
CASALGLARYNEQFF
TGTGCCAGCGCTCTCGGACTAGCGCGATACAATGAGCAGTTCTTC
>-|-|TRBV27|TRBJ2-1
CASSTSFSSSYNEQFF
TGTGCCAGCAGCACTAGCTTCTCGAGCTCCTACAATGAGCAGTTCTTC
>few|-|TRBV7-9|TRBJ1-1
CASSLGVAGEAFF
TGTGCCAGCAGCTTAGGGGTAGCTGGAGAAGCTTTCTTT
>once|TRBD2|TRBV27|TRBJ2-1
CASSRDLAGNEQFF
TGTGCCAGCAGTCGGGACTTAGCGGGCAATGAGCAGTTCTTC
>few|TRBD1|TRBV11-2|TRBJ1-2
CASSTRRTGQNYGYTF
TGTGCCAGCAGCACCCGCCGGACAGGTCAAAACTATGGCTACACCTTC
>-|TRBD2|TRBV5-1|TRBJ2-1
CASSALAGASNEQFF
TGCGCCAGCAGCGCACTAGCGGGAGCCTCCAATGAGCAGTTCTTC
>-|-|TRBV28|TRBJ1-2
CASSFLNYGYTF
TGTGCCAGCAGTTTTCTTAACTATGGCTACACCTTC
>-|-|TRBV29-1|TRBJ2-3
CSVEHPLDSTDTQYF
TGCAGCGTCGAACACCCCCTAGATAGCACAGATACGCAGTATTTT
>few|-|TRBV28|TRBJ2-4
CASSLLTTLSKNIQYF
TGTGCCAGCAGTTTGTTGACTACCCTCTCCAAAAACATTCAGTACTTC
>-|-|TRBV5-1|TRBJ2-1
CASSADLYNEQFF
TGCGCCAGCAGCGCGGACTTATACAATGAGCAGTTCTTC